This TCR beta chain was captured by sequencing in a study of control samples from healthy donors and cancer patients. Sequencing used immunoSEQ multiplex PCR; TCRdb keeps in-frame clones, though not all of them. The sample records 120,000 or so clones, about 91% being singletons. The CDR3 has 16 amino acids. Per the germline V gene, CDR1 is MNHNY and CDR2 is SVGAGI (reference sequence). J gave up 6 bases and V 6 bases, and 14 bases lay outside the gene matches. V is TRBV6-6 and J is TRBJ1-5; 7 bases align to TRBD1. The sample comprised blood. This sequence originates from a man aged 18 to 29 in good health. CDR3 protein: CASRPQGGGEGQPQHF. The CDR3 DNA is TGTGCCAGCAGACCCCAGGGGGGGGGCGAGGGTCAGCCCCAGCATTTT.